The T cell receptor (beta chain) described here comes from a study of blood T cell repertoires in COVID-19. Study-wide context: Samples taken during acute and convalescent COVID-19 were collected in the United States, Italy and Spain. T cells, B-cell-depleted T cells, or PBMCs provided the cDNA or gDNA that served as material.

CDR1 is SEHNR, CDR2 FQNEAQ, per germline (reference sequence). This CDR3 comprises 17 residues. Trimming took 6 bases from V and 3 from J; bases not matched to a gene: 14. Profiling relied on immunoSEQ multiplex PCR, and the TCRdb table lists in-frame clones only, not all of them. Among approximately 63,000 clones listed, approximately 79% were seen once. What was sequenced was peripheral blood. The TCR originated in a woman aged 65 to 85 with acute or convalescent COVID-19. V gene TRBV7-9 combines with J gene TRBJ2-5; the match to TRBD2 covers 9 bases. The CDR3: CASSSYPGAGGEETQYF. The CDR3 coding sequence is TGTGCCAGCAGTTCATACCCAGGAGCGGGGGGTGAAGAGACCCAGTACTTC.